A single sample is the source of the 7 T cell receptor beta chains below, sequenced in a study of CD8+ T cells in alopecia areata. Extracted RNA was reverse transcribed into cDNA, the sequencing template. The method was immunoSEQ multiplex PCR; TCRdb's version includes in-frame clones alone and lacks a portion of them. The sample contains around 4,400 clones, roughly 60% of which appear only once. Treatment: oral pan-JAK inhibitor, 5-10 mg twice daily. As part of sample collection, lesional scalp punch biopsies and peripheral blood were taken from alopecia areata patients. The sequencing here drew on skin, taken between weeks 36 and 40, from a patient treated with tofacitinib. These receptors were obtained from a human donor with alopecia areata.

Relative to its sample, this clone is large. The chain uses TRBV4-3 and TRBJ2-2; 13 nucleotides agree with TRBD2. The CDR3 loop spans 17 amino acids. Trimming removed 4 bases from V and 7 bases from J; junction bases left unmatched: 9. Germline-derived CDR1 and CDR2 are LGHNA and YSLEER. As DNA, the CDR3 is TGCGCCAGCAGCCCGGGACTAGCGGGACCGGGGTTCGGGGAGCTGTTTTTT. Amino acid sequence: CASSPGLAGPGFGELFF.

V is TRBV7-9 and J is TRBJ2-7; TRBD1 might be the D (6 bases). V gave up 3 bases and J gave up 5 bases, with 14 bases separating them. The CDR3 length is 14 residues. Germline CDR1 SEHNR, CDR2 FQNEAQ (reference sequence). CDR3: CASSFSGHLNEQYF. CDR3 DNA: TGTGCCAGCAGCTTCTCGGGACACTTGAACGAGCAGTACTTC.

This chain joins TRBV5-8 and TRBJ2-4, with D unclear. CDR1 is SGHTS, CDR2 YDEGEE, per germline. The CDR3 length is 11 residues. Trimming left V 0 bases short and J 15 bases short, with 10 bases between. CDR3 loop: CASSLGQVWYF. The CDR3 region has the DNA TGTGCCAGCAGCTTGGGGCAGGTTTGGTACTTC.

The CDR3 DNA sequence: TGTGCCTGGAGTTTTCGGCGTATGAACACCGGGGAGCTGTTTTTT. Translation gives CAWSFRRMNTGELFF. The V call is TRBV30, the J call TRBJ2-2; D remains unclear. CDR1 is GTSNPN, CDR2 SVGIG, per germline (reference sequence). Trimming shortened V by 2 bases and J by 1 base, and 11 bases separated the two germline ends. The CDR3 is 15 residues long.

This clone was recorded only once. Since no conserved phenylalanine or tryptophan closes the CDR3, a read error is the likely cause. The chain is built from TRBV7-2 and TRBJ2-7, with D maybe TRBD2 (7 bases). CDR3 size: 14 residues. With 2 bases removed from V and 4 bases from J, the gap between germline ends came to 12 bases. Germline V gives CDR1 SGHTA, CDR2 FQGNSA. The CDR3 reads CASSLNREGYEQYL. The DNA of the CDR3 is TGTGCCAGCAGCTTAAACAGGGAGGGGTACGAGCAGTACCTC.

Details on this clone: Other nucleotide sequences in the sample specify the same CDR3. The chain carries TRBV14 and TRBJ2-7; 8 positions match TRBD2. The CDR3 is 15 residues long. Unmatched junction bases numbered 9, after V lost 6 bases and J lost 2 bases. Germline CDR1 and CDR2: SGHDN and FVKESK. The DNA for the CDR3 is TGTGCCAGCAGTCCCCAGCGGGGGCGGGCCTACGAGCAGTACTTC. This translates into CASSPQRGRAYEQYF. Together with reference TRBV14 and TRBJ2-7, the CDR3 gives the full variable domain: EAGVTQFPSHSVIEKGQTVTLRCDPISGHDNLYWYRRVMGKEIKFLLHFVKESKQDESGMPNNRFLAERTGGTYSTLKVQPAELEDSGVYFCASSPQRGRAYEQYFGPGTRLTVT.

The chain couples TRBV7-3 to TRBJ2-1, with 11 positions matching TRBD2. CDR1 and CDR2 from the germline V gene are SGHTA and FQGTGA. Trimming at V came to 2 bases and at J to 6 bases, leaving 15 bases not matched to a gene. CDR3 length: 19 residues. This CDR3 reads CASSLGASGRLGLGNEQFF. CDR3 nucleotides: TGTGCCAGCAGCTTAGGGGCTAGCGGGAGGCTAGGTCTTGGCAATGAGCAGTTCTTC.